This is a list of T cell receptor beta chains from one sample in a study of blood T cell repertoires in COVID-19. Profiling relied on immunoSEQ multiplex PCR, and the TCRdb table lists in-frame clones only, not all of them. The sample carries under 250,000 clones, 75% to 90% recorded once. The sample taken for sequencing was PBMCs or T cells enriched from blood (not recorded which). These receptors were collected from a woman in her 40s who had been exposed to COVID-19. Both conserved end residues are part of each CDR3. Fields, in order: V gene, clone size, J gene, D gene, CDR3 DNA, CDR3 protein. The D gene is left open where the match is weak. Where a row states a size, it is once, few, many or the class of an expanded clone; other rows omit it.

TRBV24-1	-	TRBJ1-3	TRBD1	TGTGCCACCAGTGACCGAGGACAGGGACCCTGGGGAAACACCATATATTTT	CATSDRGQGPWGNTIYF
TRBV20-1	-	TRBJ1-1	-	TGCAGTGCGTCCGGGACAGAAGCTTTCTTT	CSASGTEAFF
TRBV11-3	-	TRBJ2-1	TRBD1	TGTGCCAGCAGCTTGGGGGACAGCAAAAACTACAATGAGCAGTTCTTC	CASSLGDSKNYNEQFF
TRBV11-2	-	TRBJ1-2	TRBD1	TGTGCCAGCAGGTCAATATCAGGGGGGCCAGGTGACTATGGCTACACCTTC	CASRSISGGPGDYGYTF
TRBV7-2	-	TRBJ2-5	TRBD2	TGTGCCAGCAGTTTAGCGGGGGCTCAAGAGACCCAGTACTTC	CASSLAGAQETQYF
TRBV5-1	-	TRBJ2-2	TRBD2	TGCGCCAGCAGCCTAGCGGGGGGCTCCAACACCGGGGAGCTGTTTTTT	CASSLAGGSNTGELFF
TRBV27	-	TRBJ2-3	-	TGTGCCAGCAGTTTCCCTATGGATACGCAGTATTTT	CASSFPMDTQYF
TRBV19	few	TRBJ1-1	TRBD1	TGTGCCAGTAGTCCATGGGACAGGAACACTGAAGCTTTCTTT	CASSPWDRNTEAFF
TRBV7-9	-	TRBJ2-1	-	TGTGCCAGCACGTCGGGTGGTCTCTACAATGAGCAGTTCTTC	CASTSGGLYNEQFF
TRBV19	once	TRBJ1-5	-	TGTGCCAGTTGCCCGAGCCCGGGCGGCGGGGTACAGCCCCAGCATTTT	CASCPSPGGGVQPQHF
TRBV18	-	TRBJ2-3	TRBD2	TGTGCCAGCCGACTAGCGGGAGGTAGAGATACGCAGTATTTT	CASRLAGGRDTQYF
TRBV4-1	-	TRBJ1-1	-	TGCGCCAGCAGCCAAGAACCCGGGTACACTGAAGCTTTCTTT	CASSQEPGYTEAFF
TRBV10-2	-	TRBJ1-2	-	TGCGCCAGCAGTGAAGGTAACTACGGTGGCTACACCTTC	CASSEGNYGGYTF
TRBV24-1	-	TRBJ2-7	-	TGTGCCACCAGTGAAGGAGGAGGGGCCTACGAGCAGTACTTC	CATSEGGGAYEQYF
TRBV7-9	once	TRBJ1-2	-	TGTGCCAGCAGACGGGGTGAAGTGGCTGGCTACACCTTC	CASRRGEVAGYTF
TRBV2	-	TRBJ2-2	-	TGTGCCAGCATCATCAGGATGACCGGGGAGCTGTTTTTT	CASIIRMTGELFF
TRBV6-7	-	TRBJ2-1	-	TGTGCCAGCAGATTGGGGGGATCACCCTACAATGAGCAGTTCTTC	CASRLGGSPYNEQFF
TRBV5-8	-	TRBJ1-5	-	TGTGCCAGCAGCGCAGGACAGTATAGCAATCAGCCCCAGCATTTT	CASSAGQYSNQPQHF
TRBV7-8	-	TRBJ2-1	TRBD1	TGTGCCAGCAGCCCAGACAGGGGCAAGCAGTTCTTC	CASSPDRGKQFF
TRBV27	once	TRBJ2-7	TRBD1	TGTGCCAGCAGTTTGTACAGGGGGCAGAACGAGCAGTACTTC	CASSLYRGQNEQYF
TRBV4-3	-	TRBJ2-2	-	TGCGCCAGCAGCCAAGCCGCCCGGGTGGCGGACACCGGGGAGCTGTTTTTT	CASSQAARVADTGELFF
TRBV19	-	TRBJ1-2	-	TGTGCCAGTACAGGCTCCGATGGCTACACCTTC	CASTGSDGYTF
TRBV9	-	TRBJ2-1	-	TGTGCCAGCAGCGTAGGAACAGGGAACAATGAGCAGTTCTTC	CASSVGTGNNEQFF
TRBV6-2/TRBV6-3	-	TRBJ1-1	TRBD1	TGTGCCAGCAGTTACTCACCGGGACAGGGCTTACTGAACACTGAAGCTTTCTTT	CASSYSPGQGLLNTEAFF
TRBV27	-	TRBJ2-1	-	TGTGCCAGCCGTACTAAAGCGGTATCCTACAATGAGCAGTTCTTC	CASRTKAVSYNEQFF
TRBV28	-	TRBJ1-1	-	TGTGCCTGCCGGTCGGCACGGGTGAACACTGAAGCTTTCTTT	CACRSARVNTEAFF
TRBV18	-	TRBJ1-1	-	TGTGCCAGCTCACCACCGGGGGCTTTGGACACTGAAGCTTTCTTT	CASSPPGALDTEAFF
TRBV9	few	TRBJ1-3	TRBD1	TGTGCCAGCAGCGATAGACAGGGGGCGGGAAACACCATATATTTT	CASSDRQGAGNTIYF
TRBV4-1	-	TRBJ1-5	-	TGCGCCAGCAGCCAAGATCCAGCCAGGGAAGTTAAGCCCCAGCATTTT	CASSQDPAREVKPQHF
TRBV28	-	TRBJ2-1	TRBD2	TGTGCCAGCAGTCCCGGGTCCTCGGGGGGGAATGAGCAGTTCTTC	CASSPGSSGGNEQFF
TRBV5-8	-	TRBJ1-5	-	TGTGCCGGAACGGGCAGGGCAAATCAGCCCCAGCATTTT	CAGTGRANQPQHF
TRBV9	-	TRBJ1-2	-	TGTGCCAGCAGCGTAGACCGGTTCCCCTCGTTTAACTATGGCTACACCTTC	CASSVDRFPSFNYGYTF
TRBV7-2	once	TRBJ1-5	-	TGTGCCAGCAGCTTATCAGGGGATCAGCCCCAGCATTTT	CASSLSGDQPQHF
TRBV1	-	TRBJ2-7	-	TGCACCAGCAGCCAAGACCAGACAGGGGGACGAGAGCAGTACTTC	CTSSQDQTGGREQYF
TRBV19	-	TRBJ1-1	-	TGTGCCAGTAGTATAGACAACTCGGGGGGAACTGAAGCTTTCTTT	CASSIDNSGGTEAFF
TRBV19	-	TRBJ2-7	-	TGTGCCAGTCCCAGCTACGAGCAGTACTTC	CASPSYEQYF
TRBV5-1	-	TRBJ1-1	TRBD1	TGTGCCAGCAGCAGGACAGGGGGCTCAAGCACTGAAGCTTTCTTT	CASSRTGGSSTEAFF